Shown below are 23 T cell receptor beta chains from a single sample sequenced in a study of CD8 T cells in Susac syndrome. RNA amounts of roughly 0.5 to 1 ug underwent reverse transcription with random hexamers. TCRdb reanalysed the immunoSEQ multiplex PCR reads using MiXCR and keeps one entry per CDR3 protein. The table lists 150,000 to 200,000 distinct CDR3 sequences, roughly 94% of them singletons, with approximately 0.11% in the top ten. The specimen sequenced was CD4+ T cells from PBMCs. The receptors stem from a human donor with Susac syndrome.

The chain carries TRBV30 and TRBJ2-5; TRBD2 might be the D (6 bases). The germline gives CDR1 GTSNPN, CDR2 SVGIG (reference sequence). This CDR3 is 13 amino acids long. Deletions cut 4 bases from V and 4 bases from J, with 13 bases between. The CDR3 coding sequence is TGTGCCTGGACAGGGATGGGGGGAGAGACCCAGTACTTC. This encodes CAWTGMGGETQYF. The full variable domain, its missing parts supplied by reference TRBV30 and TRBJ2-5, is SQTIHQWPATLVQPVGSPLSLECTVEGTSNPNLYWYRQAAGRGLQLLFYSVGIGQISSEVPQNLSASRPQDRQFILSSKKLLLSDSGFYLCAWTGMGGETQYFGPGTRLLVL.

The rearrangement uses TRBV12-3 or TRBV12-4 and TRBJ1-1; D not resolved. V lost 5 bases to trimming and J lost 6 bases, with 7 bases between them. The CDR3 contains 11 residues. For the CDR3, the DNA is TGTGCCAGCAGTAGGATCTCTGAAGCTTTCTTT. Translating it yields CASSRISEAFF.

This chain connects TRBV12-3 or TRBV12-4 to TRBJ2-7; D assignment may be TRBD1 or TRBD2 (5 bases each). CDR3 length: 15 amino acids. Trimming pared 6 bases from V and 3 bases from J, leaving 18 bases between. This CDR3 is CASSSRPGQHYEQYF. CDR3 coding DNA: TGTGCCAGCAGCTCCCGCCCGGGGCAGCACTACGAGCAGTACTTC.

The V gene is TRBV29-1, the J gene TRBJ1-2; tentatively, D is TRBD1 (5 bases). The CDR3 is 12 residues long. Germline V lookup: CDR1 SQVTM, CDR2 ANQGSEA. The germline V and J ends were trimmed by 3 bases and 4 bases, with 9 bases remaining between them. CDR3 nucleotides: TGCAGCGTTGAGAGACAGACCTATGGCTACACCTTC. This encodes CSVERQTYGYTF. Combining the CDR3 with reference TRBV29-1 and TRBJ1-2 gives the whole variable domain SAVISQKPSRDICQRGTSLTIQCQVDSQVTMMFWYRQQPGQSLTLIATANQGSEATYESGFVIDKFPISRPNLTFSTLTVSNMSPEDSSIYLCSVERQTYGYTFGSGTRLTVV.

CDR3 coding DNA: TGTGCCAGCAGCTTCGACAGGGTTGCCGCTTTCTTT. Amino acids: CASSFDRVAAFF. The rearrangement uses TRBV7-2 and TRBJ1-1; 7 bases match TRBD1. The CDR3 totals 12 residues. Looked up from germline, CDR1 is SGHTA and CDR2 is FQGNSA. Losses at the gene ends were 3 bases for V and 11 bases for J; bases not matched to a gene: 6.

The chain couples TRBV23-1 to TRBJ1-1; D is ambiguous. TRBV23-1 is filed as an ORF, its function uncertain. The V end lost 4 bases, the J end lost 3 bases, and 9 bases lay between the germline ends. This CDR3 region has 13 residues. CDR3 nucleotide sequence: TGCGCCAGCAGTCCCCGGGAGGACACTGAAGCTTTCTTT. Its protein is CASSPREDTEAFF.

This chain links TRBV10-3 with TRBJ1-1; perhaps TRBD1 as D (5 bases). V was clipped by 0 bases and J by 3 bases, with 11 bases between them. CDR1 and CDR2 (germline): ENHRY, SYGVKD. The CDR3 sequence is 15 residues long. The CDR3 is CAISESSGFDTEAFF. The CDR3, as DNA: TGTGCCATCAGTGAGTCGTCAGGGTTCGACACTGAAGCTTTCTTT.

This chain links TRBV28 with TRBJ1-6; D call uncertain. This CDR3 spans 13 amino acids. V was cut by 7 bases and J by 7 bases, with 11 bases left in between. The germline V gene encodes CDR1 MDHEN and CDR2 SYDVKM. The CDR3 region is CASTTGWNSPLHF. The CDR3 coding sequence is TGTGCCAGCACCACGGGCTGGAATTCACCCCTCCACTTT.

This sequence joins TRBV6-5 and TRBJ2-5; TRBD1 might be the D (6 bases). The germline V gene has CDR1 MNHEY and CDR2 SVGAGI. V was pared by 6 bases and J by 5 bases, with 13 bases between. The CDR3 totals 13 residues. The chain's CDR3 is CASRPPGVETQYF. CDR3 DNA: TGTGCCAGCAGGCCCCCAGGGGTGGAGACCCAGTACTTC.

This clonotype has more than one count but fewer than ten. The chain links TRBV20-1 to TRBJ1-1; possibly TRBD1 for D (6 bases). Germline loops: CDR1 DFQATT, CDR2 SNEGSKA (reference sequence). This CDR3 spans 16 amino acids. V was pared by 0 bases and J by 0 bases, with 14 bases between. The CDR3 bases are TGCAGTGCTAGAGATCCTACAGGGCCTATGAACACTGAAGCTTTCTTT. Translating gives CSARDPTGPMNTEAFF.

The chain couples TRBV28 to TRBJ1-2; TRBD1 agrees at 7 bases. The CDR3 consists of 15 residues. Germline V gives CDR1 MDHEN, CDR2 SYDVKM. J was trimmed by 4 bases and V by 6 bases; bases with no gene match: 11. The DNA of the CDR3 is TGTGCCAGCAGCGGTGGAGGGGGCGCCCTCTATGGCTACACCTTC. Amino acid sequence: CASSGGGGALYGYTF.

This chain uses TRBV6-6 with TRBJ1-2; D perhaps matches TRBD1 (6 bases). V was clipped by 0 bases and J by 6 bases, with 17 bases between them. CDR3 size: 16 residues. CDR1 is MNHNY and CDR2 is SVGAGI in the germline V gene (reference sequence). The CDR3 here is CASSYSEGGSENGYTF. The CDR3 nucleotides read TGTGCCAGCAGTTACTCTGAAGGGGGGAGCGAAAATGGCTACACCTTC.

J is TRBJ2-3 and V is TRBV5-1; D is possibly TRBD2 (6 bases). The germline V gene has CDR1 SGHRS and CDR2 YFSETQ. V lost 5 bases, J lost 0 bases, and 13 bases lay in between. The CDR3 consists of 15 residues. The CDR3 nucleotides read TGCGCCAGCAGTTTCAATGGGGGGAGCACAGATACGCAGTATTTT. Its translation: CASSFNGGSTDTQYF.

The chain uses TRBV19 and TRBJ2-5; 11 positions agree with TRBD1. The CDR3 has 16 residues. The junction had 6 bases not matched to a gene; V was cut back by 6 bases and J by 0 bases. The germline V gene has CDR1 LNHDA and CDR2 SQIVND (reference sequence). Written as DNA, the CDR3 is TGTGCCAGTAGCAGGACAGGGGGCTGGAACCAAGAGACCCAGTACTTC. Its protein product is CASSRTGGWNQETQYF.

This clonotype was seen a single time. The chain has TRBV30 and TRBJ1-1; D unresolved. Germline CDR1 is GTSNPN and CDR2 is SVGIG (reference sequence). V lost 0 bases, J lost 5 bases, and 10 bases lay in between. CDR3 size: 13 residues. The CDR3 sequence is CAWSVRTGTEAFF. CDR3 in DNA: TGTGCCTGGAGTGTAAGGACTGGGACTGAAGCTTTCTTT.

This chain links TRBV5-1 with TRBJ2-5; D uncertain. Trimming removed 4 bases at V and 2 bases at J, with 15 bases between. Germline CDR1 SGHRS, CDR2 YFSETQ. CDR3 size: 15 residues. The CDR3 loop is CASSPSPGRQETQYF. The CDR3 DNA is TGCGCCAGCAGCCCCTCTCCGGGTCGGCAAGAGACCCAGTACTTC.

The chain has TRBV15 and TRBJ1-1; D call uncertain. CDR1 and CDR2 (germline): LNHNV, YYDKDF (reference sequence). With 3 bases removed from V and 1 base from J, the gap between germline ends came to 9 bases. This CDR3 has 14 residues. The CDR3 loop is CATSSRFSNTEAFF. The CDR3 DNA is TGTGCCACCAGCAGCCGTTTCTCGAACACTGAAGCTTTCTTT.

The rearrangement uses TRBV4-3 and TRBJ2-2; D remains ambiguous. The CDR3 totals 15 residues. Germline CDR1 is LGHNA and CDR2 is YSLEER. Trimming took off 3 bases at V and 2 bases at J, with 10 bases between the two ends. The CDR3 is CASSHIVPNTGELFF. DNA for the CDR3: TGCGCCAGCAGCCACATAGTTCCTAACACCGGGGAGCTGTTTTTT.

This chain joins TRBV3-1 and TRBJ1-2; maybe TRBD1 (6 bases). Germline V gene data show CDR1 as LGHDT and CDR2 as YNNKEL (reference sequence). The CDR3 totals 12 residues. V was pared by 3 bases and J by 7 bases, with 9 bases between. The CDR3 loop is CASSHLTGGYTF. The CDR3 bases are TGTGCCAGCAGCCATTTGACAGGTGGCTACACCTTC.

CDR3 residues: CATSRNRDRATDTQYF. In DNA, the CDR3 is TGTGCCACCAGCAGGAACCGGGACAGGGCCACAGATACGCAGTATTTT. V gene TRBV15 combines with J gene TRBJ2-3; 9 bases align to TRBD1. This CDR3 is built from 16 residues. The germline gives CDR1 LNHNV, CDR2 YYDKDF (reference sequence). Losses at the gene ends were 3 bases for V and 2 bases for J; bases not matched to a gene: 6.

The CDR3 reads CASSFRQGTEAFF. The CDR3 nucleotides are TGTGCCAGCAGCTTTAGACAGGGGACTGAAGCTTTCTTT. The V and J genes are TRBV11-2 and TRBJ1-1; 8 bases map to TRBD1. The CDR3 consists of 13 residues. Germline values: CDR1 SGHAT, CDR2 FQNNGV. The junction had 2 bases not matched to a gene; V was cut back by 3 bases and J by 5 bases.

In DNA form, the CDR3 reads TGTGCCAGCAGCCAAGTGGTTAAGGGCAGCACAGATACGCAGTATTTT. This gives the protein CASSQVVKGSTDTQYF. The chain has TRBV4-2 and TRBJ2-3; D ambiguous. V lost 1 base and J 0 bases, leaving 11 bases between the germline ends. The CDR3 runs to 16 residues. Germline CDR1 is LGHNA and CDR2 is YNFKEQ.

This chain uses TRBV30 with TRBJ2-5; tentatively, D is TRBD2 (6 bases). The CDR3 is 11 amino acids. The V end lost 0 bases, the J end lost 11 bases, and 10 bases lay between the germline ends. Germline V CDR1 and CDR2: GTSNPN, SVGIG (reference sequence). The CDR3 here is CAWSVELAQYF. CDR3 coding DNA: TGTGCCTGGAGTGTCGAGCTAGCGCAGTACTTC.